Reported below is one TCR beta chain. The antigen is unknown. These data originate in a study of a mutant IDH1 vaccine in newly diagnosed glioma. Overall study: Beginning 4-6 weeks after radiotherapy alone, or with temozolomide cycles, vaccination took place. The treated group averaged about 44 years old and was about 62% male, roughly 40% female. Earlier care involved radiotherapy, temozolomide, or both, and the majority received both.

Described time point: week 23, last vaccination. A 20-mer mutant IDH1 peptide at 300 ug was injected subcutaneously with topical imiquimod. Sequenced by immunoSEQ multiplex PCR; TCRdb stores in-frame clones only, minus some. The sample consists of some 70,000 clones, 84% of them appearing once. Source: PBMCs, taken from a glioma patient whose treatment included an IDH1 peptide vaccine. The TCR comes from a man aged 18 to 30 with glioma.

The CDR3 sequence: CASSLRGPGANVLTF. The DNA of the CDR3 is TGTGCCAGCAGTTTGAGGGGGCCCGGGGCCAACGTCCTGACTTTC. The V and J genes are TRBV28 and TRBJ2-6; TRBD1 matches at 7 bases. After removal of 3 bases from V and 4 bases from J, the junction contained 3 bases not matched to a gene. CDR1 is MDHEN, CDR2 SYDVKM, per germline. This CDR3 region has 15 residues.